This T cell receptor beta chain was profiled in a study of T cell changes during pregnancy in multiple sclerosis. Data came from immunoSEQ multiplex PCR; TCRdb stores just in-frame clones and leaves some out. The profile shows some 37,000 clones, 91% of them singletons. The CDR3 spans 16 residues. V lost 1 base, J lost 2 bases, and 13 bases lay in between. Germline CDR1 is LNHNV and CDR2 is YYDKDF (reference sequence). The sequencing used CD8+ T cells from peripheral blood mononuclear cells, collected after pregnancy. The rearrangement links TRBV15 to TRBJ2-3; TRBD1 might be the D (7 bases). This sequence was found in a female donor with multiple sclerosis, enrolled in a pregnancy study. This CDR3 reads CATSRAAGGPTDTQYF. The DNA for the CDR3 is TGTGCCACCAGCAGAGCTGCAGGGGGGCCCACAGATACGCAGTATTTT.